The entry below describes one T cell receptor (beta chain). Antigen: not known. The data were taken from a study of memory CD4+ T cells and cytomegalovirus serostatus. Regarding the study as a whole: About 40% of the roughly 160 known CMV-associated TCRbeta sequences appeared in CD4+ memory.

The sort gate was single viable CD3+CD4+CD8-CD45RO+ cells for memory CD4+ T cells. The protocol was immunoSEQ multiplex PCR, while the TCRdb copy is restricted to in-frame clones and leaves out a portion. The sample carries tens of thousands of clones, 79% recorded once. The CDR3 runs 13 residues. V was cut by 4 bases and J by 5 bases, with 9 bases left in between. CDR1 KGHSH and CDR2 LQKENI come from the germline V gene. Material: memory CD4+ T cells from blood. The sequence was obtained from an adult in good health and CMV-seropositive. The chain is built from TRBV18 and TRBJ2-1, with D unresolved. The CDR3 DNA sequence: TGTGCCAGCTCACTGCTGGGTGACAATGAGCAGTTCTTC. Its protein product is CASSLLGDNEQFF. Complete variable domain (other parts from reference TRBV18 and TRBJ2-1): NAGVMQNPRHLVRRRGQEARLRCSPMKGHSHVYWYRQLPEEGLKFMVYLQKENIIDESGMPKERFSAEFPKEGPSILRIQQVVRGDSAAYFCASSLLGDNEQFFGPGTRLTVL.